A single sample gave rise to the 29 T cell receptor beta chains below, sequenced in a study of blood T cell repertoires in COVID-19. The assay was immunoSEQ multiplex PCR, and TCRdb's table has in-frame clones only and misses some. In the table there are 200,000 to 250,000 clones, more than 70% of which are singletons. Sequenced input: PBMCs or T cells enriched from blood (not recorded which). The source of these receptors is a woman aged 40 to 55 with acute COVID-19.

The chain is built from TRBV28 and TRBJ1-2, with D possibly matching TRBD1 (5 bases). The CDR3 contains 14 residues. The V end was cut by 7 bases, the J end by 0 bases, with 12 bases between. Germline V gene lookup returns CDR1 MDHEN and CDR2 SYDVKM. The CDR3 loop is CASTLGGANYGYTF. The CDR3 bases are TGTGCCAGCACTTTGGGGGGGGCTAACTATGGCTACACCTTC.

This rearrangement joins TRBV13 to TRBJ1-2; unclear D gene. With 0 bases removed from V and 5 bases from J, the gap between germline ends came to 7 bases. CDR3 length equals 13 residues. Germline V gene data show CDR1 as PRHDT and CDR2 as FYEKMQ (reference sequence). CDR3 in DNA: TGTGCCAGCAGCTTAGGGCGGGTGTATGGCTACACCTTC. It encodes CASSLGRVYGYTF.

This clone was counted only a few times. The rearrangement uses TRBV10-3 and TRBJ1-1, with 8 bases lining up with TRBD1. The CDR3 consists of 14 residues. Germline V CDR1 and CDR2: ENHRY, SYGVKD. Trimming removed 6 bases from V and 3 bases from J; junction bases left unmatched: 6. Here the CDR3 reads CAIRSGGGYTEAFF. CDR3 sequence (DNA): TGTGCCATCAGGTCAGGGGGCGGGTACACTGAAGCTTTCTTT.

The rearrangement uses TRBV11-2 and TRBJ2-1; TRBD2 might be the D (5 bases). With 4 bases removed from V and 12 bases from J, the gap between germline ends came to 10 bases. Germline lookup yields CDR1 SGHAT and CDR2 FQNNGV. This CDR3 spans 11 amino acids. CDR3 nucleotides: TGTGCCAGCAGCTACACTAGGCGGCAGTTCTTC. Its protein product is CASSYTRRQFF.

The gene calls are TRBV19 and TRBJ2-2; unclear D gene. Germline CDR1 is LNHDA and CDR2 is SQIVND (reference sequence). The CDR3 covers 14 residues. The germline V and J ends were trimmed by 7 bases and 0 bases, with 9 bases remaining between them. The CDR3 is CASMKETNTGELFF. The CDR3 coding sequence is TGTGCCAGTATGAAGGAGACGAACACCGGGGAGCTGTTTTTT.

This clone was recorded only once. The genes are TRBV21-1 and TRBJ2-2; TRBD2 is the table's D call and was not checked against the DNA. TRBV21-1 represents a pseudogene. The CDR3 extends over 14 amino acids. The CDR3 sequence is CASSNTRNTGELFF. The CDR3 bases are TGTGCCAGCAGCAATACTAGGAACACCGGGGAGCTGTTTTTT.

This chain connects TRBV19 to TRBJ1-1; possibly TRBD1 for D (5 bases). V shed 3 bases and J shed 7 bases, with 12 bases lying between them. Germline assignment: CDR1 LNHDA and CDR2 SQIVND (reference sequence). The CDR3 spans 13 residues. The CDR3 region has the DNA TGTGCCAGTAGTATCCATGGGGGGAGTGAAGCTTTCTTT. Translated, it gives CASSIHGGSEAFF.

The chain employs TRBV5-4 and TRBJ1-4; 7 bases are shared with TRBD1. Germline CDR1 reads SGHNT; CDR2 reads YYREEE (reference sequence). The ends lost 0 bases at V and 2 bases at J; junction bases unmatched: 4. The CDR3 length is 16 residues. The CDR3 here is CASSLAPTGTNEKLFF. The CDR3 DNA is TGTGCCAGCAGCTTGGCCCCGACAGGGACTAATGAAAAACTGTTTTTT.

V and J are TRBV6-5 and TRBJ1-1; weak D call: TRBD1 (6 bases). V lost 2 bases, J lost 2 bases, and 12 bases lay in between. Germline V CDR1 and CDR2: MNHEY, SVGAGI. The CDR3 contains 15 residues. DNA of the CDR3: TGTGCCAGCAGTTACGGACAGTTAAGAAACACTGAAGCTTTCTTT. It codes for CASSYGQLRNTEAFF.

This clone was seen only a few times. The same CDR3 is also encoded by other DNA sequences in this sample. The V call is TRBV19, the J call TRBJ1-5; 10 nucleotides line up with TRBD1. Germline loops: CDR1 LNHDA, CDR2 SQIVND (reference sequence). The V segment lost 9 bases and the J segment 2 bases; nucleotides outside the gene matches: 4. CDR3 length: 14 residues. This CDR3 is CASSGTGGNQPQHF. CDR3 coding DNA: TGTGCCAGCTCAGGGACAGGGGGCAATCAGCCCCAGCATTTT.

The gene calls are TRBV6-5 and TRBJ1-1; 9 bases line up with TRBD1. Germline CDR1 reads MNHEY; CDR2 reads SVGAGI. CDR3 size: 14 residues. With 5 bases clipped from V and 5 bases from J, the junction kept 6 bases outside the gene matches. This chain's CDR3 is CASSRDRGATEAFF. The CDR3 nucleotides read TGTGCCAGCAGTAGAGACAGGGGGGCAACTGAAGCTTTCTTT.

The gene calls are TRBV25-1 and TRBJ1-1; D gene uncertain. Germline V gene data show CDR1 as MGHDK and CDR2 as SYGVNS. This CDR3 contains 12 residues. V was cut by 7 bases and J by 1 base, with 7 bases left in between. The CDR3: CASMPGNTEAFF. The CDR3 region has the DNA TGTGCCAGCATGCCAGGGAACACTGAAGCTTTCTTT.

The chain employs TRBV19 and TRBJ1-3; D gene ambiguous. Between the trimmed V and J ends, which lost 1 base and 0 bases, there was a span of 4 bases. Germline assignment: CDR1 LNHDA and CDR2 SQIVND (reference sequence). There are 14 residues in the CDR3. The CDR3 spells CASSIAVSGNTIYF. CDR3 nucleotide sequence: TGTGCCAGTAGTATAGCTGTCTCTGGAAACACCATATATTTT.

The rearrangement links TRBV7-2 to TRBJ1-2, with D unresolved. The CDR3 length is 12 residues. V dropped 10 bases and J dropped 8 bases, with 17 bases sitting between them. Germline V gene data show CDR1 as SGHTA and CDR2 as FQGNSA. Written as DNA, the CDR3 is TGTGCCACCGGGTTCTCCGGAGGGGGCTACACCTTC. It translates to CATGFSGGGYTF.

V and J are TRBV15 and TRBJ1-4, with 8 bases identical to TRBD1. The CDR3 consists of 13 residues. In germline, CDR1 is LNHNV, CDR2 YYDKDF (reference sequence). V lost 10 bases to trimming and J lost 8 bases; unmatched junction nucleotides: 9. CDR3 DNA: TGTGCCATATCGACAGGGGCCAGGGAAAAACTGTTTTTT. It encodes CAISTGAREKLFF.

This sequence joins TRBV11-3 and TRBJ2-3; TRBD1 aligns across 11 bases. Germline assignment: CDR1 SGHNT and CDR2 YENEEA. This CDR3 is 16 amino acids long. The junction had 8 bases not matched to a gene; V was cut back by 5 bases and J by 4 bases. This CDR3 reads CASSLSGTGGADTQYF. DNA for the CDR3: TGTGCCAGCAGCCTATCCGGGACAGGGGGAGCAGATACGCAGTATTTT.

The chain is built from TRBV5-1 and TRBJ2-5, with 7 bases identical to TRBD2. The CDR3 sequence is 15 residues long. The germline V gene has CDR1 SGHRS and CDR2 YFSETQ. J lost 3 bases, V lost 0 bases, and 5 bases had no gene match. This CDR3 reads CASSLAASGKETQYF. The CDR3 DNA follows: TGCGCCAGCAGCTTGGCGGCTAGCGGAAAAGAGACCCAGTACTTC.

As DNA, the CDR3 is TGTGCCAGCAGCCAGAGGGGGGAAAAACTGTTTTTT. It encodes CASSQRGEKLFF. The genes are TRBV3-1 (or the pseudogene TRBV3-2) and TRBJ1-4; a possible D gene is TRBD1 (6 bases). The V end lost 3 bases, the J end lost 8 bases, and 7 bases lay between the germline ends. Germline CDR1 LGHDT, CDR2 YNNKEL (reference sequence). The CDR3 spans 12 residues.

V is TRBV5-1 and J is TRBJ2-5; D is ambiguous. The CDR3 is 15 amino acids. The V gene's germline CDR1 is SGHRS and CDR2 YFSETQ. Trimming stripped 3 bases from V and 3 bases from J, with 15 bases between. As DNA, the CDR3 is TGCGCCAGCAGCTCGATCGGGTTCCTGGAAGAGACCCAGTACTTC. Protein product: CASSSIGFLEETQYF.

The chain recombines TRBV30 with TRBJ1-1; no definite D call. CDR3 length equals 13 residues. Trimming removed 2 bases from V and 1 base from J, with 8 bases in between. CDR1 is GTSNPN and CDR2 is SVGIG in the germline V gene (reference sequence). CDR3 amino acids: CAWSREANTEAFF. The DNA for the CDR3 is TGTGCCTGGAGTAGAGAGGCGAACACTGAAGCTTTCTTT.

The genes are TRBV5-6 and TRBJ2-3; 8 bases map to TRBD2. The CDR3 loop spans 16 amino acids. The trim removed 2 bases at V and 6 bases at J, leaving 11 bases unmatched. CDR1 is SGHDT, CDR2 YYEEEE, per germline. CDR3 nucleotides: TGTGCCAGCAGCTTTTCTGGAGCGGGAGAGAGGGATACGCAGTATTTT. Encoded protein: CASSFSGAGERDTQYF.

The chain joins TRBV5-4 to TRBJ2-2; no clear D. The germline V gene encodes CDR1 SGHNT and CDR2 YYREEE (reference sequence). This CDR3 spans 12 amino acids. V was shortened by 1 base and J by 4 bases, with 2 bases between the two germline ends. CDR3 region: CASSLLTGELFF. The CDR3 DNA reads as TGTGCCAGCAGCTTGCTCACCGGGGAGCTGTTTTTT.

J is TRBJ2-3 and V is TRBV7-3; maybe TRBD1 (6 bases). Germline CDR1 reads SGHTA; CDR2 reads FQGTGA. V lost 2 bases and J lost 6, with 12 bases in between. The CDR3 has 14 amino acids. CDR3 loop: CASSLGPGDDTQYF. CDR3 DNA: TGTGCCAGCAGCTTAGGTCCAGGGGACGATACGCAGTATTTT. The full variable domain, completed using reference TRBV7-3 and TRBJ2-3, is GAGVSQTPSNKVTEKGKYVELRCDPISGHTALYWYRQSLGQGPEFLIYFQGTGAADDSGLPNDRFFAVRPEGSVSTLKIQRTERGDSAVYLCASSLGPGDDTQYFGPGTRLTVL.

The chain employs TRBV28 and TRBJ1-2; 11 bases are a match to TRBD1. This CDR3 contains 17 residues. Germline CDR1 is MDHEN and CDR2 is SYDVKM. Trimming took 6 bases from V and 2 from J; bases not matched to a gene: 11. This CDR3 is CASRKDRGRVTNYGYTF. CDR3 coding DNA: TGTGCCAGCAGGAAGGACAGGGGGCGCGTTACCAACTATGGCTACACCTTC.

The chain recombines TRBV7-2 with TRBJ1-3; 7 nucleotides line up with TRBD1. From germline, CDR1 is SGHTA and CDR2 FQGNSA. V shed 2 bases, J shed 3 bases, and the junction held 10 bases outside the gene matches. The CDR3 is made up of 17 amino acids. The CDR3 spells CASSLNLGQGGGNTIYF. The CDR3 DNA is TGTGCCAGCAGCTTAAATCTTGGGCAGGGGGGTGGAAACACCATATATTTT.

This clone was detected a few times. The chain carries TRBV10-3 and TRBJ1-6; perhaps TRBD1 as D (6 bases). The CDR3 consists of 15 residues. Germline V gene lookup returns CDR1 ENHRY and CDR2 SYGVKD. V was pared by 3 bases and J by 7 bases, with 13 bases between. The CDR3 nucleotides are TGTGCCATCAGTGATCGACAGGTGACCAATTCACCCCTCCACTTT. The encoded protein is CAISDRQVTNSPLHF.

The chain joins TRBV28 to TRBJ1-5, with 9 bases matching TRBD1. With V trimmed by 7 bases and J by 0 bases, 4 bases remained unmatched. Germline assignment: CDR1 MDHEN and CDR2 SYDVKM. CDR3 length: 15 residues. CDR3 sequence: CASTKTGGSNQPQHF. In DNA form, the CDR3 reads TGTGCCAGCACCAAGACAGGGGGTAGCAATCAGCCCCAGCATTTT.

This clone has only one observation. The chain links TRBV3-1 (or the pseudogene TRBV3-2) to TRBJ2-2, with TRBD1 matching 9 bases. Germline CDR1 and CDR2: LGHDT and YNNKEL (reference sequence). The length of the CDR3 is 16 residues. J was trimmed by 4 bases and V by 4 bases; bases with no gene match: 7. As DNA, the CDR3 is TGTGCCAGCAGCCTTGGACAGGGGAGGGCCACCGGGGAGCTGTTTTTT. It translates to CASSLGQGRATGELFF.

The chain joins TRBV2 to TRBJ2-7; the match to TRBD1 covers 9 bases. The CDR3 runs 15 residues. Germline assignment: CDR1 SNHLY and CDR2 FYNNEI. Losses at the gene ends were 5 bases for V and 3 bases for J; bases not matched to a gene: 8. CDR3 bases: TGTGCCAGCAGTCCGGGGGGACAGGGTAACTACGAGCAGTACTTC. Its translation is CASSPGGQGNYEQYF.